This T cell receptor beta chain appears in the sequencing data of a study of type 1 and type 2 diabetes patients. The wider study: Samples came from type 1 diabetic, type 2 diabetic or nondiabetic people, recruited in China. Study results and limitations: In CD4+ and CD8+ T cells, type 2 diabetes diversity exceeded type 1. Age and gender were not matched between study groups, possibly biasing interpretation.

As to this clonotype: Its antigen remains unknown.

PCR was run on genomic DNA. Multiplex PCR with 30 forward and 13 reverse primers amplified the TCR beta CDR3. TCRdb fed the multiplex PCR reads into MiXCR, producing one record per CDR3 protein. The data show more than 250,000 distinct CDR3 sequences, more than 45% seen once. V gave up 2 bases and J gave up 7 bases, with 5 bases separating them. CDR1 and CDR2 from the germline V gene are MNHEY and SVGAGI. The CDR3 totals 12 residues. Peripheral blood, about 11 milliliters per participant, was collected. The V call is TRBV6-5, the J call TRBJ2-2; D is perhaps TRBD2 (5 bases). Sequenced: peripheral blood mononuclear cells (PBMCs). The receptor was isolated from a man aged 18 to 29 with type 2 diabetes. The chain's CDR3 is CASSYGGGELFF. DNA of the CDR3: TGTGCCAGCAGTTACGGAGGCGGGGAGCTGTTTTTT.